This T cell receptor beta chain is from a study of CD8+CD57+ T cells in acquired aplastic anemia. Study as a whole: An average of roughly 3 ug of DNA was obtained from sorted CD4+ and CD8+ cells.

A remark on this clonotype: Its specificity is unknown.

Germline values: CDR1 MNHEY, CDR2 SVGEGT. This CDR3 comprises 19 residues. The V end was cut by 2 bases, the J end by 4 bases, with 24 bases between. CD8+CD57+ cell expansion had been shown by flow cytometry in patients chosen for sequencing. As a group, the patients uniformly had severe acquired aplastic anemia. No therapy was given to patients before blood sampling. Findings and limits, study-wide: Between the patient and control groups, CD8+ Simpson's diversity did not differ significantly.

Genomic DNA, the template, was used for profiling of the TCR beta VDJ and CDR3. A single record per CDR3 protein comes from TCRdb applying MiXCR to the reads. The sample contains 200,000 or so distinct CDR3 sequences, around 49% of which appear only once. V and J are TRBV6-2 or TRBV6-3 and TRBJ1-5; D might be TRBD1 (5 bases). The sequencing input was sorted CD4+, CD8+, or CD8+CD57+ T cells (not recorded which) from PBMCs. The clonotype originates from a human donor with aplastic anemia. CDR3 sequence (DNA): TGTGCCAGCAGTTACCGGCTAGATTCCTCGTGGGGGAGGAATCAGCCCCAGCATTTT. Protein product: CASSYRLDSSWGRNQPQHF.